This TCR beta chain was documented in a study of blood T cell repertoires in COVID-19. The overall study: The samples span acute and convalescent COVID-19 from the United States, Italy and Spain.

V lost 8 bases, J lost 4 bases, and 12 bases lay in between. Germline V gene sequence: CDR1 SEHNR, CDR2 FQNEAQ (reference sequence). CDR3 length equals 13 residues. Patients of the Seattle cohort, enrolled during active infection, were followed longitudinally. Original data processing: Estimation of nucleated cell counts relied on the amplification of reference gene primers. Some clones are missing from TCRdb's copy, which holds only in-frame ones; the method was immunoSEQ multiplex PCR. V and J calls and clone size follow that table, whereas D and trimming were derived from the DNA. The table includes some 290,000 clones, just under 90% detected once.

The TCR was taken from a woman aged 25 to 45 with COVID-19, enrolled during active disease. The sequenced material came from peripheral blood. The rearrangement joins TRBV7-9 to TRBJ2-1; no reliable D call. The CDR3 is CASASAEYNEQFF. CDR3 sequence (DNA): TGTGCCAGCGCCTCGGCGGAGTACAATGAGCAGTTCTTC.